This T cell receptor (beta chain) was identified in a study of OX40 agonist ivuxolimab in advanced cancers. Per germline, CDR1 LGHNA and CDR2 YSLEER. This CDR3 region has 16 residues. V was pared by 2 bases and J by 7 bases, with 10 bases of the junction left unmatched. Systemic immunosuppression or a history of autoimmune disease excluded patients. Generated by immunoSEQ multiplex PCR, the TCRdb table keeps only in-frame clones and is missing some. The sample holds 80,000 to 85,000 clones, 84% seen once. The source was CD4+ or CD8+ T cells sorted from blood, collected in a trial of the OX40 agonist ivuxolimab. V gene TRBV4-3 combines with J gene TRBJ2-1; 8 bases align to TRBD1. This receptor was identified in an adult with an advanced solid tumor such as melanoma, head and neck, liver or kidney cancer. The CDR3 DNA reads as TGCGCCAGCAGCCAATCTGACAGGGGCCCGAAGAATGAGCAGTTCTTC. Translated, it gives CASSQSDRGPKNEQFF.